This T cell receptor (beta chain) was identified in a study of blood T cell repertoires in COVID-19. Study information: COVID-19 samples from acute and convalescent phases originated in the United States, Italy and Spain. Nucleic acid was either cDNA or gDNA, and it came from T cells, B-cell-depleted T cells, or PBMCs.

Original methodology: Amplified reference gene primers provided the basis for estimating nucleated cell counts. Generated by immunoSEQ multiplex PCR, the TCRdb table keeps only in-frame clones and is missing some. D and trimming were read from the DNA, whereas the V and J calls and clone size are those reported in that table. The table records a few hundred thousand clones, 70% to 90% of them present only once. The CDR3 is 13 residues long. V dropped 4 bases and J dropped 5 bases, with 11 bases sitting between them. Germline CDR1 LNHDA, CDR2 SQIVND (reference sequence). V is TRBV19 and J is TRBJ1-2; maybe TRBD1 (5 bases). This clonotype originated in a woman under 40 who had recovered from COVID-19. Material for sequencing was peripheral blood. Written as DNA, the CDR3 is TGTGCCAGTAGTAACCAGGGAAGTTATGGCTACACCTTC. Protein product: CASSNQGSYGYTF.